This T cell receptor (beta chain) emerged from a study of human CD8 memory T cell subsets. Scientists made TCR beta libraries using UMI-labeled 5' RACE. Reanalyzing the 5' RACE reads, TCRdb keeps one entry per CDR3 protein, without DNA. The table lists 8,500 to 14,000 distinct CDR3 sequences. It was negative magnetic separation that enriched the total CD8+ T cells. The authors drew RNA from duplicate vials of 150,000 sorted CD8+ T cells per subset. On this clonotype itself: The target antigen is unknown.

General study results and limits: Minimal repertoire overlap was seen between stem-like memory T cells and precursor exhausted T cells.

Germline loops: CDR1 LNHDA, CDR2 SQIVND (reference sequence). The CDR3 extends over 15 amino acids. This sequence originates from a human donor in good health. The chain employs TRBV19 and TRBJ2-1. The sample taken for sequencing was CD8+ T cells from PBMCs. The CDR3 reads CASRPPGGTYNEQFF.